This T cell receptor (beta chain) comes out of a study of T-cell reconstitution after alpha-beta-depleted transplantation in children. This clonotype was picked up a small number of times. Its antigen is undetermined. The V segment lost 7 bases and the J segment 3 bases; nucleotides outside the gene matches: 5. Germline CDR1 reads LNHDA; CDR2 reads SQIVND (reference sequence). The CDR3 is 13 residues long. Regarding the study as a whole: Alpha-beta T cells about two months after transplant reportedly derived from several hundred expanded graft clones. One year after transplant, T-cell counts and diversity came mostly from newly produced T cells. The study traced high day-60 TCRbeta diversity in some patients to surviving recipient T cells and thymic progenitors.

A library of TCRbeta sequences, prepared with unique molecular identifiers, was generated. TCRdb re-called the PCR reads with MiXCR, one entry per CDR3 protein. The sample includes around 600,000 distinct CDR3 sequences, approximately 22% seen only once; the top ten take less than 15%. The V call is TRBV19, the J call TRBJ2-7, with 8 bases that match TRBD2. The origin of this receptor is a boy younger than two who had a stem cell transplant for acute myeloid leukemia, so the T cells may come from the graft donor. This sample comprised PBMCs, mostly from graft donor cells, obtained 360 days after TCRalphabeta/CD19-depleted stem cell transplant. CDR3 nucleotides: TGTGCCAGTAACGCGGGACTAGGCTACGAGCAGTACTTC. Its translation: CASNAGLGYEQYF.